These T cell receptor beta chains were read from a single sample in a study of shared clonotypes between healthy human individuals. Assay used: immunoSEQ multiplex PCR; TCRdb lists only in-frame clones, some missing. This sample carries over 2 million clones, just under 95% of them seen once, and the ten largest clones take 1.1%. Material: naive CD8+ T cells sorted from blood. The receptors come from a man aged 18 to 30 in good health. The CDR3 runs from the conserved cysteine through the conserved F or W. Fields, in order: CDR3 DNA, CDR3 protein, clone size, V gene, J gene, CDR3 length, D gene. D genes are given only for firm matches. Only some rows state a clone size, as once, few, many or a class for expanded clones.

TGTGCCAGCAGCCCCCGCGTGGGCGATACGCAGTATTTT,CASSPRVGDTQYF,NA,TRBV9,TRBJ2-3,13,NA
TGTGCCAAACCCGGCAGGGACCCTGTCTACGAGCAGTACTTC,CAKPGRDPVYEQYF,NA,TRBV12-5,TRBJ2-7,14,NA
TGTGCCAGCAGTGAATATTTAGCCAGCGAGACCCAGTACTTC,CASSEYLASETQYF,once,TRBV6-1,TRBJ2-5,14,NA
TGTGCCAGCAGTTACTCGACCCCGGGCTACAATGAGCAGTTCTTC,CASSYSTPGYNEQFF,NA,TRBV6-5,TRBJ2-1,15,NA
TGTGCCAGTGGCCCGGGGTTAGTATCCCCCCTCCACTTT,CASGPGLVSPLHF,NA,TRBV19,TRBJ1-6,13,NA
TGCGCCAGCAGCTTGGAGGCAGCGGGGAGCTCCTACGAGCAGTACTTC,CASSLEAAGSSYEQYF,NA,TRBV5-1,TRBJ2-7,16,TRBD2
TGTGCCAGCAGTTACCCCTCGGATGGCACAGATACGCAGTATTTT,CASSYPSDGTDTQYF,once,TRBV6-6,TRBJ2-3,15,NA
TGTGCCAGCAGTTCCTATGAAGGGACTGAAGCTTTCTTT,CASSSYEGTEAFF,few,TRBV28,TRBJ1-1,13,NA
TGTGCCAGCAGCCTCACCGGGTTGATAGATGAGCAGTTCTTC,CASSLTGLIDEQFF,NA,TRBV7-9,TRBJ2-1,14,NA
TGTGCCAGCAGTTCCTGGGGGACAGGGGGCATCTACGAGCAGTACTTC,CASSSWGTGGIYEQYF,NA,TRBV28,TRBJ2-7,16,TRBD1
TGCGCCAGCAGCCAGGGGAACACTGAAGCTTTCTTT,CASSQGNTEAFF,few,TRBV4-1,TRBJ1-1,12,NA
TGTGCCAGTAGTTTCACCGGGACTAGCGGGTCCTACGAGCAGTACTTC,CASSFTGTSGSYEQYF,NA,TRBV19,TRBJ2-7,16,TRBD2
TGTGCCAGCAGTTTTACCAGATTGAACACTGAAGCTTTCTTT,CASSFTRLNTEAFF,NA,TRBV28,TRBJ1-1,14,NA
TGTGCCTGGGGGTTAGCAGGGATGAACACTGAAGCTTTCTTT,CAWGLAGMNTEAFF,NA,TRBV30,TRBJ1-1,14,NA